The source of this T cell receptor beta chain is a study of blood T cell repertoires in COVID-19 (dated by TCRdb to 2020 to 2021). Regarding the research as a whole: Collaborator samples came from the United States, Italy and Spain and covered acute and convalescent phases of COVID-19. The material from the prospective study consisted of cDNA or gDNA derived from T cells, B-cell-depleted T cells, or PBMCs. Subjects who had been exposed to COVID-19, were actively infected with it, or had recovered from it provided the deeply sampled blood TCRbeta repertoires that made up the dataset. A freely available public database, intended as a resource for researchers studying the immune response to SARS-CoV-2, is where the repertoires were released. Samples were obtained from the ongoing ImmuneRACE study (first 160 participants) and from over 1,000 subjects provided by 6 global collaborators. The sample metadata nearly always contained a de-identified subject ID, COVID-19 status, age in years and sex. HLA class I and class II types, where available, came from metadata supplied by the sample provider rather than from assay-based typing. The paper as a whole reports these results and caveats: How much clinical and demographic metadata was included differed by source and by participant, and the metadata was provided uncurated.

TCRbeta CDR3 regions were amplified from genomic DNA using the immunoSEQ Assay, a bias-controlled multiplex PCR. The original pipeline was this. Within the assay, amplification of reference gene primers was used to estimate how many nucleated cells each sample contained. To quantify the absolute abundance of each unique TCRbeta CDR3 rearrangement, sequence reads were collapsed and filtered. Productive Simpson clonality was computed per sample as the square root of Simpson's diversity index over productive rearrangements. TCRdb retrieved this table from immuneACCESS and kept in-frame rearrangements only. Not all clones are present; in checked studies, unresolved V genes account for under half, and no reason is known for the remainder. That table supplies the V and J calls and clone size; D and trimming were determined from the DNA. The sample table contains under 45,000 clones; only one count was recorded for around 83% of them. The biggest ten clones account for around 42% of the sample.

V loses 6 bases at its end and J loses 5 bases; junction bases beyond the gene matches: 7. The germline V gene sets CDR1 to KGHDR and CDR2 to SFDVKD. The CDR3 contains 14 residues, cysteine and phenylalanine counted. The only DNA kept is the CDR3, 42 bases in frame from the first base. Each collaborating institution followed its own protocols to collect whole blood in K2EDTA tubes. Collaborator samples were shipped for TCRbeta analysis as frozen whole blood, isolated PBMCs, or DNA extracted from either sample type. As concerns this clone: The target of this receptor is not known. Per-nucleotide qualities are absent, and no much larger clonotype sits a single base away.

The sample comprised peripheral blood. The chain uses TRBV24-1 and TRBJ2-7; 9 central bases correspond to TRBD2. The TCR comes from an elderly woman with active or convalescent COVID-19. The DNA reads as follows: TGTGCCACCAGTCTGAGCGGGGGGCCAGACGAGCAGTACTTC. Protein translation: CATSLSGGPDEQYF.